This TCR beta chain was captured in a study of cytomegalovirus exposure and HLA in healthy donors. Worth noting for this clone: What it binds is not known.

13 Jbeta primers and 60 Vbeta primers were used for the PCR. Some clones are missing from TCRdb's copy, which holds only in-frame ones; the method was immunoSEQ multiplex PCR. This table holds around 130,000 clones, approximately 80% found once. Study-wide results and limits: Versus the approximately 720-donor mean, an Asian-associated ancestry cluster reportedly showed fewer N-insertions in a later analysis. Some TCR beta chains (approximately 180 of them) were listed as cytomegalovirus-associated. TCR beta chain V- and J-gene trimming was linked, in a later analysis, to a missense variant in DCLRE1C.

The germline V gene encodes CDR1 SGHTA and CDR2 FQGTGA. The CDR3 is 17 amino acids. After removal of 1 base from V and 1 base from J, the junction contained 9 bases not matched to a gene. This clonotype was obtained from a girl aged 2 to 9 in good health and CMV-seronegative. The V and J genes are TRBV7-3 and TRBJ2-7, with 8 bases aligning to TRBD1. Sample: PBMCs. CDR3 nucleotides: TGTGCCAGCAGCTTAAAGCGCCGGGACAGGTCTTCCTACGAGCAGTACTTC. It encodes CASSLKRRDRSSYEQYF.